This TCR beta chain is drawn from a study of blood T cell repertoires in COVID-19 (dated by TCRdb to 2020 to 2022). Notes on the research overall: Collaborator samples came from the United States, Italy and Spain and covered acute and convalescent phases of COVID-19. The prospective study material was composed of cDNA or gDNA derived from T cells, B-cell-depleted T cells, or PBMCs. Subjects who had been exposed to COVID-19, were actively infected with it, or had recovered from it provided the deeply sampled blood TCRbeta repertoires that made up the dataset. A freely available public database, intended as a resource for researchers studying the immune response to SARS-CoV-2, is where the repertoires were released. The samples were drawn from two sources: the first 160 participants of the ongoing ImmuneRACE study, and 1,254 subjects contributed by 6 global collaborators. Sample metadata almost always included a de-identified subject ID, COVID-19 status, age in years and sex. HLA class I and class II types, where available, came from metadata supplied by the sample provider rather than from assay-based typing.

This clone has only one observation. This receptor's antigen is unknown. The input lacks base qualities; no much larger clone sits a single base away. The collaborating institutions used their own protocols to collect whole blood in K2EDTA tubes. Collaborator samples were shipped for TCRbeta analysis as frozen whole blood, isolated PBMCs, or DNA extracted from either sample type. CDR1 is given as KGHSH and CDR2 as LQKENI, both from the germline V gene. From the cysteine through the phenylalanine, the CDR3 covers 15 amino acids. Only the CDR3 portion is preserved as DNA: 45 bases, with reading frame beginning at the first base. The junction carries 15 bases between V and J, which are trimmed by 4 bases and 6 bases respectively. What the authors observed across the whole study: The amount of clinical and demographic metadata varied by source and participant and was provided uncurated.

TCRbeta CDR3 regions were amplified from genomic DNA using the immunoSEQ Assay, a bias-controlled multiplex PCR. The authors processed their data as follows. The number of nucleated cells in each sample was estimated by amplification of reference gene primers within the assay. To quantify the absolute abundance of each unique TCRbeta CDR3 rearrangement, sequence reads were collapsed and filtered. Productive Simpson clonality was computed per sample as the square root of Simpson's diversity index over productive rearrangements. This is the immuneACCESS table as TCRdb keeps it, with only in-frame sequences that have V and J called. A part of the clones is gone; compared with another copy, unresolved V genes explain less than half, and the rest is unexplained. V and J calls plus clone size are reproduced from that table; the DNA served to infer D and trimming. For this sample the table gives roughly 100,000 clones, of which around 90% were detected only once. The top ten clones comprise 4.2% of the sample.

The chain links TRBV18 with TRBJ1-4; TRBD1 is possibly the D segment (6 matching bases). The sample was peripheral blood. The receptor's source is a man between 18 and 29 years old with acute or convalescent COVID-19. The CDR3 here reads CASSLNVAGDEKLFF. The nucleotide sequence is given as TGTGCCAGCTCACTTAATGTTGCAGGGGATGAAAAACTGTTTTTT.